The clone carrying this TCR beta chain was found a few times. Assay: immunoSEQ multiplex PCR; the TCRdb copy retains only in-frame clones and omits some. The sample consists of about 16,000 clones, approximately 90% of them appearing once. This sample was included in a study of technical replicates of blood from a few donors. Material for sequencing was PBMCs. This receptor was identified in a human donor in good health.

The CDR3 spells CASSLTWVDRVETQYF. The CDR3 DNA sequence: TGTGCCAGCAGCTTGACCTGGGTGGACAGGGTGGAGACCCAGTACTTC. V usage is TRBV7-7 and J usage is TRBJ2-5; 8 bases are shared with TRBD1. Germline V CDR1 and CDR2: SSHAT, FNYEAQ (reference sequence). With V trimmed by 3 bases and J by 5 bases, 11 bases remained unmatched. CDR3 length: 16 amino acids.